This T cell receptor (beta chain) originates from a study of cytomegalovirus exposure and HLA in healthy donors. The ends were cut back, 5 bases at V and 8 bases at J, with 13 bases in the middle. Germline V CDR1 and CDR2: MNHNS, SASEGT. The CDR3 totals 13 residues. Regarding donors, all were healthy bone marrow donors. The sample holds a few counts of this clone. The antigen remains unidentified. Study-wide results and limits: Productive status was seen about 90% or about 30% of the time for most TCR beta V segments in an earlier analysis.

PCR used 60 Vbeta primers and 13 Jbeta primers. Sequencing used immunoSEQ multiplex PCR; TCRdb keeps in-frame clones, though not all of them. The sample lists 160,000 or so clones; approximately 80% were seen once. The V and J genes are TRBV6-1 and TRBJ1-3; maybe TRBD1 (5 bases). Sample: PBMCs. The receptor comes from a woman in her late teens or twenties in good health and CMV-seronegative. The CDR3 DNA reads as TGTGCCAGCAGTCAGCAGGGAGGTGACACCATATATTTT. Translating it yields CASSQQGGDTIYF.